These 14 T cell receptor beta chains share one sample of origin, sequenced in a study of blood T cells in healthy people across ages. With a J-beta primer mix and a sample-barcoded 5' primer, a second PCR ran roughly 6 to 12 cycles. TCRdb redid the calling of the 5' RACE reads with MiXCR, one entry per CDR3 protein. There are over 600,000 distinct CDR3 sequences in the sample; roughly 21% occur only once, and roughly 3.7% lies in the top ten. Sequenced input: blood. The receptor set was obtained from an older man in good health.

The chain has TRBV20-1 and TRBJ1-6; 7 nucleotides line up with TRBD1. Germline CDR1 DFQATT, CDR2 SNEGSKA (reference sequence). CDR3 length: 14 amino acids. V was pared by 3 bases and J by 5 bases, with 4 bases of the junction left unmatched. This chain's CDR3 is CSARTGLDNSPLHF. The CDR3 nucleotides are TGCAGTGCTAGGACAGGGTTGGATAATTCACCCCTCCACTTT.

This clonotype was detected only a few times. The chain employs TRBV14 and TRBJ2-3; TRBD1 is a possible D gene (5 bases). Germline V gene lookup returns CDR1 SGHDN and CDR2 FVKESK. The CDR3 spans 13 residues. The germline V and J ends were trimmed by 6 bases and 4 bases, with 11 bases remaining between them. CDR3 in amino acids: CASRKQVSDTQYF. The CDR3 region has the DNA TGTGCCAGCAGAAAACAGGTGTCAGATACGCAGTATTTT. Variable domain in full (rest from reference TRBV14 and TRBJ2-3): EAGVTQFPSHSVIEKGQTVTLRCDPISGHDNLYWYRRVMGKEIKFLLHFVKESKQDESGMPNNRFLAERTGGTYSTLKVQPAELEDSGVYFCASRKQVSDTQYFGPGTRLTVL.

This clonotype was observed a few times. The CDR3 loop is CASSLEELAYNEQFF. Here the CDR3 DNA reads TGCGCCAGCAGCTTAGAGGAGCTAGCCTACAATGAGCAGTTCTTC. This sequence joins TRBV5-1 and TRBJ2-1; unclear D gene. V shed 2 bases and J shed 2 bases, with 11 bases lying between them. CDR3 length equals 15 residues. Germline V lookup: CDR1 SGHRS, CDR2 YFSETQ. The variable domain in full, completed from reference TRBV5-1 and TRBJ2-1, reads KAGVTQTPRYLIKTRGQQVTLSCSPISGHRSVSWYQQTPGQGLQFLFEYFSETQRNKGNFPGRFSGRQFSNSRSEMNVSTLELGDSALYLCASSLEELAYNEQFFGPGTRLTVL.

V is TRBV3-1 and J is TRBJ2-5; D might be TRBD1 or TRBD2, each matching 5 bases. The germline V and J ends were trimmed by 2 bases and 2 bases, with 9 bases remaining between them. The CDR3 has 14 amino acids. The germline gives CDR1 LGHDT, CDR2 YNNKEL (reference sequence). This CDR3 is CASSQPGRQETQYF. The CDR3 bases are TGTGCCAGCAGCCAACCGGGACGGCAAGAGACCCAGTACTTC.

A few counts support this clonotype. The rearrangement uses TRBV5-1 and TRBJ1-3; 9 bases line up with TRBD1. J was trimmed by 0 bases and V by 4 bases; bases with no gene match: 11. The CDR3 extends over 18 amino acids. The germline CDR1 and CDR2 sequences are SGHRS and YFSETQ. The CDR3, as DNA: TGCGCCAGCAGCCTACGTCCCGGGACAGGGAACTCTGGAAACACCATATATTTT. This codes for CASSLRPGTGNSGNTIYF. Full variable domain (missing parts from reference TRBV5-1 and TRBJ1-3): KAGVTQTPRYLIKTRGQQVTLSCSPISGHRSVSWYQQTPGQGLQFLFEYFSETQRNKGNFPGRFSGRQFSNSRSEMNVSTLELGDSALYLCASSLRPGTGNSGNTIYFGEGSWLTVV.

This clonotype occurred a few times. The chain uses TRBV5-1 and TRBJ1-1; D is perhaps TRBD1 (5 bases). The CDR3 is 14 amino acids. Germline V gene lookup returns CDR1 SGHRS and CDR2 YFSETQ. Trimming removed 1 base from V and 8 bases from J, with 15 bases in between. The CDR3 bases are TGCGCCAGCAGCTTGCAGGGTTTGCGAGAGGAAGCTTTCTTT. The encoded protein is CASSLQGLREEAFF.

The chain links TRBV4-3 to TRBJ2-5, with TRBD2 matching 7 bases. The J call may be incorrect, as the DNA end agrees better with TRBJ2-1. The CDR3 consists of 16 residues. Per germline, CDR1 LGHNA and CDR2 YSLEER. The CDR3 nucleotides are TGCGCCAGCAGCCCGCGGGGTAGCGGGTTCTACAATGAGCAGTTCTTC. Translating gives CASSPRGSGFYNEQFF.

In this sample, this clonotype turned up a few times. This chain connects TRBV12-3 or TRBV12-4 to TRBJ2-7; D not certain. The germline V and J ends were trimmed by 2 bases and 6 bases, with 14 bases remaining between them. The CDR3 sequence is 14 residues long. The CDR3 region has the DNA TGTGCCAGCAGTTTAAGCACCCAGGTGGGCGAGCAGTACTTC. Protein product: CASSLSTQVGEQYF.

V and J are TRBV20-1 and TRBJ2-5; TRBD1 aligns across 8 bases. Germline CDR1 and CDR2: DFQATT and SNEGSKA (reference sequence). V lost 6 bases, J lost 4 bases, and 22 bases stayed unmatched. The CDR3 length is 18 residues. CDR3 in amino acids: CSALHWRDRQAKVETQYF. The CDR3 bases are TGCAGTGCCCTACACTGGAGGGACAGGCAGGCCAAAGTAGAGACCCAGTACTTC.

This clonotype was counted between two and nine times. The chain has TRBV12-3 or TRBV12-4 and TRBJ1-1, with 7 bases lining up with TRBD1. The CDR3 spans 13 residues. V lost 3 bases to trimming and J lost 6 bases; unmatched junction nucleotides: 4. CDR3 nucleotides: TGTGCCAGCAGTTTCCATCAGGGGGCTGAAGCTTTCTTT. It translates to CASSFHQGAEAFF.

This clonotype appeared a few times. The rearrangement links TRBV27 to TRBJ2-7, with 8 positions matching TRBD1. V was clipped by 5 bases and J by 5 bases; unmatched bases: 11. CDR3 length: 15 amino acids. Germline V lookup: CDR1 MNHEY, CDR2 SMNVEV (reference sequence). CDR3 coding DNA: TGTGCCAGCAGTCCCCGGGACAGGTTTCCCGACGAGCAGTACTTC. Translating gives CASSPRDRFPDEQYF.

This clonotype occurred many times. The chain couples TRBV10-1 to TRBJ2-4; no clear D. Per the germline V gene, CDR1 is WNHNN and CDR2 is SYGVQD (reference sequence). This CDR3 spans 13 amino acids. V lost 6 bases, J lost 5 bases, and 11 bases lay in between. This CDR3 is CASSENKENIQYF. In nucleotides, the CDR3 is TGCGCCAGCAGCGAGAACAAGGAAAACATTCAGTACTTC.

This clonotype was seen a few times. This chain uses TRBV12-3 or TRBV12-4 with TRBJ1-1, with 9 bases aligning to TRBD1. The CDR3 runs 15 residues. Trimming at V came to 6 bases and at J to 0 bases, leaving 5 bases not matched to a gene. This CDR3 is CASRTGGEMNTEAFF. The CDR3, as DNA: TGTGCCAGCAGGACAGGGGGGGAGATGAACACTGAAGCTTTCTTT.

Concerning this clonotype itself: One end of the junction varies from germline; a read error may be responsible. The gene calls are TRBV20-1 and TRBJ2-5, with D maybe TRBD1 (6 bases). Gene TRBJ2-1 matches the end of the DNA better, so the J call may be wrong. CDR1 and CDR2 (germline): DFQATT, SNEGSKA (reference sequence). The CDR3 length is 13 residues. The CDR3 is CATDLQGFHEQFF. In nucleotides, the CDR3 is TGTGCTACAGACCTGCAGGGGTTCCATGAGCAGTTCTTC.